Presented here are 25 T cell receptor beta chains from one specimen sequenced in a study of OX40 agonist ivuxolimab in advanced cancers. The assay was immunoSEQ multiplex PCR, and TCRdb's table has in-frame clones only and misses some. The sample consists of almost 80,000 clones, 87% of them appearing once. The sample consisted of CD4+ or CD8+ T cells sorted from blood, taken in a trial of the OX40 agonist ivuxolimab. These receptors were collected from an adult with an advanced solid tumor such as melanoma, head and neck, liver or kidney cancer.

The chain combines TRBV4-1 with TRBJ2-5; perhaps D is TRBD1 or TRBD2 (5 bases each). The V end was cut by 1 base, the J end by 1 base, with 10 bases between. Per the germline V gene, CDR1 is MGHRA and CDR2 is YSYEKL. This CDR3 is 15 amino acids long. The CDR3 sequence is CASSQVGTGQETQYF. CDR3 sequence (DNA): TGCGCCAGCAGCCAAGTAGGGACGGGCCAAGAGACCCAGTACTTC.

This clone was seen once. The V gene is TRBV15, the J gene TRBJ2-5, with a possible D match to TRBD2 (6 bases). Trimming pared 1 base from V and 1 base from J, leaving 16 bases between. CDR3 size: 17 residues. Germline CDR1 reads LNHNV; CDR2 reads YYDKDF (reference sequence). The DNA for the CDR3 is TGTGCCACCAGCAGAGGAGGGACTGCTTTTTCCCAAGAGACCCAGTACTTC. Its translation: CATSRGGTAFSQETQYF.

As to this clone: Just one base apart from a much larger clone, this may be a read error. This rearrangement joins TRBV7-9 to TRBJ1-2; D might be TRBD1 (5 bases). Germline lookup yields CDR1 SEHNR and CDR2 FQNEAQ (reference sequence). V lost 1 base and J lost 2, with 5 bases in between. This CDR3 comprises 13 residues. This chain's CDR3 is CASSLGGNYGYTF. CDR3 nucleotide sequence: TGTGCCAGCAGCTTAGGGGGGAACTATGGCTACACCTTC.

V and J are TRBV5-1 and TRBJ2-1, with D possibly TRBD1 on 6 matching bases. CDR1 is SGHRS and CDR2 is YFSETQ in the germline V gene. This CDR3 has 15 amino acids. V gave up 0 bases and J gave up 1 base, with 8 bases separating them. As DNA, the CDR3 is TGCGCCAGCAGCTTGGGAGGGGGATCCTACAATGAGCAGTTCTTC. This gives the protein CASSLGGGSYNEQFF.

V and J are TRBV7-8 and TRBJ2-7; 7 bases fit TRBD2. Germline values: CDR1 SGHVS, CDR2 FQNEAQ. The CDR3 consists of 15 residues. Losses at the gene ends were 5 bases for V and 0 bases for J; bases not matched to a gene: 7. CDR3: CASSALAVSSYEQYF. For the CDR3, the DNA is TGTGCCAGCAGCGCCCTAGCGGTAAGCTCCTACGAGCAGTACTTC.

This rearrangement joins TRBV2 to TRBJ2-3; 8 positions match TRBD2. V shed 3 bases, J shed 7 bases, and the junction held 12 bases outside the gene matches. Germline values: CDR1 SNHLY, CDR2 FYNNEI. This CDR3 contains 16 residues. CDR3 region: CASSDPRAGELNTQYF. The CDR3 region has the DNA TGTGCCAGCAGTGACCCTAGAGCGGGAGAGTTAAATACGCAGTATTTT.

The V and J genes are TRBV7-8 and TRBJ2-7, with TRBD1 identical over 8 bases. J gave up 1 base and V 5 bases, and 10 bases lay outside the gene matches. The germline V gene encodes CDR1 SGHVS and CDR2 FQNEAQ. This CDR3 comprises 16 residues. CDR3 sequence reads: CASSPPYGQGSYEQYF. In nucleotides, the CDR3 is TGTGCCAGCAGCCCCCCTTACGGACAGGGTTCCTACGAGCAGTACTTC.

The gene calls are TRBV23-1 and TRBJ2-7, with 11 bases matching TRBD1. TRBV23-1 is an open reading frame, and its role is uncertain. Trimming cost V 4 bases and J 2 bases; bases outside gene matches: 16. This CDR3 contains 19 residues. The CDR3 coding sequence is TGCGCCAGCAGTCTCCTAAACTGGACAGGGGGCCCTGAAACCTACGAGCAGTACTTC. This encodes CASSLLNWTGGPETYEQYF.

V gene TRBV14 combines with J gene TRBJ2-3; 9 nucleotides agree with TRBD1. Trimming at V came to 4 bases and at J to 0 bases, leaving 8 bases not matched to a gene. This CDR3 spans 17 amino acids. The germline V gene has CDR1 SGHDN and CDR2 FVKESK. CDR3 in DNA: TGTGCCAGCAGCCGGACAGGGGTGAGAGATAGCACAGATACGCAGTATTTT. The encoded protein is CASSRTGVRDSTDTQYF. The whole variable domain, filled in from reference TRBV14 and TRBJ2-3, reads EAGVTQFPSHSVIEKGQTVTLRCDPISGHDNLYWYRRVMGKEIKFLLHFVKESKQDESGMPNNRFLAERTGGTYSTLKVQPAELEDSGVYFCASSRTGVRDSTDTQYFGPGTRLTVL.

This sequence joins TRBV28 and TRBJ2-1, with TRBD2 identical over 8 bases. Germline CDR1 reads MDHEN; CDR2 reads SYDVKM. Trimming removed 5 bases from V and 4 bases from J; junction bases left unmatched: 7. The CDR3 totals 15 residues. The CDR3 region is CASSQAGVSYNEQFF. CDR3 nucleotides: TGTGCCAGCAGTCAAGCGGGAGTCTCTTACAATGAGCAGTTCTTC. Full variable domain (outside the CDR3, taken from reference TRBV28 and TRBJ2-1): DVKVTQSSRYLVKRTGEKVFLECVQDMDHENMFWYRQDPGLGLRLIYFSYDVKMKEKGDIPEGYSVSREKKERFSLILESASTNQTSMYLCASSQAGVSYNEQFFGPGTRLTVL.

This clone was counted between two and nine times. The rearrangement links TRBV2 to TRBJ2-5; TRBD2 might be the D (7 bases). The V gene's germline CDR1 is SNHLY and CDR2 FYNNEI. This CDR3 is 15 amino acids long. V lost 8 bases to trimming and J lost 1 base, with 17 bases between them. CDR3 sequence: CASVPRGGGQETQYF. CDR3 nucleotide sequence: TGTGCCAGCGTTCCCAGGGGCGGGGGCCAAGAGACCCAGTACTTC.

The DNA of the CDR3 is TGTGCCAGCAGTTCAACAGGGGCCATACGTGGCGGGGAGCTGTTTTTT. Translated, it gives CASSSTGAIRGGELFF. The chain couples TRBV28 to TRBJ2-2, with 7 bases lining up with TRBD1. Trimming removed 4 bases from V and 7 bases from J; junction bases left unmatched: 12. CDR3 length: 16 residues. Germline V gene sequence: CDR1 MDHEN, CDR2 SYDVKM.

The chain carries TRBV7-9 and TRBJ2-3; D gene uncertain. V shed 4 bases and J shed 4 bases, with 12 bases lying between them. The germline V gene encodes CDR1 SEHNR and CDR2 FQNEAQ (reference sequence). The CDR3 covers 14 residues. The CDR3, as DNA: TGTGCCAGCAGCTGGGTTAGCCGGTCAGATACGCAGTATTTT. Protein sequence: CASSWVSRSDTQYF.

The chain employs TRBV28 and TRBJ1-5; no clear D. This CDR3 is 15 amino acids long. Trimming stripped 7 bases from V and 2 bases from J, with 15 bases between. Germline CDR1 is MDHEN and CDR2 is SYDVKM. CDR3 DNA: TGTGCCAGCACTGCGGGAGGGTTGCGCAATCAGCCCCAGCATTTT. Protein: CASTAGGLRNQPQHF. Full variable domain (rest looked up from reference TRBV28 and TRBJ1-5): DVKVTQSSRYLVKRTGEKVFLECVQDMDHENMFWYRQDPGLGLRLIYFSYDVKMKEKGDIPEGYSVSREKKERFSLILESASTNQTSMYLCASTAGGLRNQPQHFGDGTRLSIL.

J is TRBJ2-7 and V is TRBV6-1; 7 bases are a match to TRBD1. Germline CDR1 is MNHNS and CDR2 is SASEGT. The CDR3 sequence is 13 residues long. V trimming: 7 bases; J trimming: 6 bases; junction bases outside the gene matches: 9. CDR3 sequence: CASTRTGPTEQYF. CDR3 nucleotides: TGTGCCAGCACTCGGACAGGCCCTACCGAGCAGTACTTC.

This clone was counted a single time. J is TRBJ2-7 and V is TRBV19, with D possibly TRBD1 on 6 matching bases. Deletions cut 4 bases from V and 3 bases from J, with 13 bases between. This CDR3 has 14 residues. The germline gives CDR1 LNHDA, CDR2 SQIVND (reference sequence). Written as DNA, the CDR3 is TGTGCCAGTAGTAGCGACAGGATGGACTACGAGCAGTACTTC. Protein: CASSSDRMDYEQYF.

This chain joins TRBV7-2 and TRBJ1-5; no clear D gene. The germline V gene has CDR1 SGHTA and CDR2 FQGNSA. With 5 bases removed from V and 0 bases from J, the gap between germline ends came to 5 bases. This CDR3 is built from 13 residues. CDR3 sequence reads: CASSTSSNQPQHF. The CDR3 DNA reads TGTGCCAGCAGCACCTCTAGCAATCAGCCCCAGCATTTT. Full variable domain (remainder filled in from reference TRBV7-2 and TRBJ1-5): GAGVSQSPSNKVTEKGKDVELRCDPISGHTALYWYRQSLGQGLEFLIYFQGNSAPDKSGLPSDRFSAERTGGSVSTLTIQRTQQEDSAVYLCASSTSSNQPQHFGDGTRLSIL.

This chain joins TRBV6-5 and TRBJ2-3; D is unclear. This CDR3 comprises 15 residues. Looked up from germline, CDR1 is MNHEY and CDR2 is SVGAGI. Trimming removed 0 bases from V and 0 bases from J, with 7 bases in between. CDR3 amino acids: CASSYSGVSTDTQYF. CDR3 DNA: TGTGCCAGCAGTTACTCCGGAGTCAGCACAGATACGCAGTATTTT.

The CDR3 DNA is TGTGCCAGTAGTATCTATACCCACACTGAAGCTTTCTTT. Amino acid sequence: CASSIYTHTEAFF. The gene calls are TRBV19 and TRBJ1-1; D not certain. Germline-derived CDR1 and CDR2 are LNHDA and SQIVND (reference sequence). This CDR3 has 13 residues. Between the trimmed V and J ends, which lost 3 bases and 3 bases, there was a span of 8 bases.

The rearrangement uses TRBV11-2 and TRBJ1-3; 8 nucleotides match TRBD1. The germline V gene encodes CDR1 SGHAT and CDR2 FQNNGV. The CDR3 sequence is 16 residues long. Germline trimming cut 5 bases from V and 4 bases from J; bases unmatched to any gene: 10. As DNA, the CDR3 is TGTGCCAGCAGCCTCCTCGGACAGGGCTCAGGAAACACCATATATTTT. Its protein is CASSLLGQGSGNTIYF.

This chain links TRBV7-9 with TRBJ2-7, with 8 positions matching TRBD1. Germline V gene lookup returns CDR1 SEHNR and CDR2 FQNEAQ (reference sequence). J was trimmed by 12 bases and V by 4 bases; bases with no gene match: 17. There are 15 residues in the CDR3. In nucleotides, the CDR3 is TGTGCCAGCAGCTCCGTTGGACAGGGTGTAGTGATTCGGTACTTC. Its translation is CASSSVGQGVVIRYF.

The chain carries TRBV11-2 and TRBJ2-2, with TRBD1 matching over 8 bases. This CDR3 is 13 amino acids long. The V gene end was trimmed by 7 bases and the J gene end by 4 bases; junction bases not matched to a gene: 2. Per the germline V gene, CDR1 is SGHAT and CDR2 is FQNNGV. In nucleotides, the CDR3 is TGTGCCAGCAACAGGGGGAGCACCGGGGAGCTGTTTTTT. Amino acids: CASNRGSTGELFF.

This clone has just a few counts. The V and J genes are TRBV27 and TRBJ2-5; D possibly matches TRBD1 or TRBD2 (7 bases each). The germline V gene encodes CDR1 MNHEY and CDR2 SMNVEV (reference sequence). The CDR3 is made up of 17 amino acids. V was trimmed by 3 bases and J by 3 bases, leaving 20 bases between them. CDR3: CASSLGAGGTVKETQYF. The DNA for the CDR3 is TGTGCCAGCAGTTTGGGCGCCGGGGGGACAGTAAAAGAGACCCAGTACTTC.

This clone was observed once. The V gene is TRBV5-4, the J gene TRBJ1-1; D is uncertain. The CDR3 contains 13 residues. The V gene lost 1 base and the J gene lost 7 bases, with 11 bases spanning the gap. From germline, CDR1 is SGHNT and CDR2 YYREEE (reference sequence). The DNA for the CDR3 is TGTGCCAGCAGCTTGCACGGGTCGAATGAAGCTTTCTTT. Its protein product is CASSLHGSNEAFF.

CDR3 sequence reads: CASSLDTGGRETQYF. CDR3 sequence (DNA): TGTGCCAGCAGCTTAGATACAGGGGGCAGGGAGACCCAGTACTTC. The rearrangement uses TRBV11-3 and TRBJ2-5, with 9 nucleotides matching TRBD1. CDR1 and CDR2 from the germline V gene are SGHNT and YENEEA. The junction had 4 bases not matched to a gene; V was cut back by 0 bases and J by 5 bases. The CDR3 totals 15 residues. The full variable domain, in which reference TRBV11-3 and TRBJ2-5 provide the parts outside the CDR3, is EAGVVQSPRYKIIEKKQPVAFWCNPISGHNTLYWYLQNLGQGPELLIRYENEEAVDDSQLPKDRFSAERLKGVDSTLKIQPAELGDSAVYLCASSLDTGGRETQYFGPGTRLLVL.